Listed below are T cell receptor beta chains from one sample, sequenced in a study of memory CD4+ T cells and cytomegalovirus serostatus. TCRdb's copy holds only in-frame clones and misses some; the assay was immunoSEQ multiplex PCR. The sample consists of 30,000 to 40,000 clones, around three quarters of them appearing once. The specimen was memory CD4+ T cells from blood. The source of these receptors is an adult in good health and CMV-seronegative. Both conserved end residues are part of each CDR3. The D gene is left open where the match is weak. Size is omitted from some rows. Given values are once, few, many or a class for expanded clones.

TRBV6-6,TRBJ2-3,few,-,TGTGCCAGCAGCCCGGCGGAGGGTACGCAGTATTTT,CASSPAEGTQYF
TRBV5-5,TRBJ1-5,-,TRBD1,TGTGCCAGCAGTCCGACAGGGGGGGGTGTCGGCAATCAGCCCCAGCATTTT,CASSPTGGGVGNQPQHF
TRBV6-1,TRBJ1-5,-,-,TGTGCCAGCAGTTTAGGCAGGGGTCAGCCCCAGCATTTT,CASSLGRGQPQHF
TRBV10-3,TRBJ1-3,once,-,TGTGCCATCAGGGGGGACGTCGGAAACACCATATATTTT,CAIRGDVGNTIYF
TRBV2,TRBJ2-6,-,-,TGTGCCAGCAGTAGAGGGATCTCTGGGGCCAACGTCCTGACTTTC,CASSRGISGANVLTF
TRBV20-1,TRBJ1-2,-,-,TGCAGTGCCCCTGGAAATGGGGGCTACACCTTC,CSAPGNGGYTF
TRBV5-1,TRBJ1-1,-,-,TGCGCCAGCAGCTTCCGGGTTTCGGCCACTGAAGCTTTCTTT,CASSFRVSATEAFF
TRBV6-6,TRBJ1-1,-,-,TGTGCCAGCAGCCAGAACCCTCCCCAGGGCACTGAAGCTTTCTTT,CASSQNPPQGTEAFF
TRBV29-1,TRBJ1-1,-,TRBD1,TGCAGCGCCAACGACAGGGGAGCGGCTGAAGCTTTCTTT,CSANDRGAAEAFF
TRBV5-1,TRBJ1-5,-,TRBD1,TGCGCCAGCAGCGCCGGACAGGCTAATCAGCCCCAGCATTTT,CASSAGQANQPQHF
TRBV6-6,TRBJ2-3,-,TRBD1,TGTGCCACTACTGACAGGGACCGAAGCACAGATACGCAGTATTTT,CATTDRDRSTDTQYF
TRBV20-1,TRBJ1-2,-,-,TGCAGTGCTAACCAGGGCTATGGCTACACCTTC,CSANQGYGYTF
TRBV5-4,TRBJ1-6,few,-,TGTGCCAGCAGCTTATCCGGACTTAATAATTCACCCCTCCACTTT,CASSLSGLNNSPLHF
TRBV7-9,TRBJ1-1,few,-,TGTGCCAGCAGCTCACAGGGTTCGAACACTGAAGCTTTCTTT,CASSSQGSNTEAFF
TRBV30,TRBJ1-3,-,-,TGTGCCTGGAGTGCCGGACAGAAGCTGACTGGAAACACCATATATTTT,CAWSAGQKLTGNTIYF
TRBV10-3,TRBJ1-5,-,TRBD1,TGTGCCATCAGTGAGGAGGGGACAGGGGCCGGGCCCCAGCATTTT,CAISEEGTGAGPQHF
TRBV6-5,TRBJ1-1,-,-,TGTGCCAGCAGTAAAGGGACGGTTGACACTGAAGCTTTCTTT,CASSKGTVDTEAFF
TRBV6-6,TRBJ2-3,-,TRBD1,TGTGCCAGCAGAACCGACAGGGGACGACGCACAGATACGCAGTATTTT,CASRTDRGRRTDTQYF
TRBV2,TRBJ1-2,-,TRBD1,TGTGCCAGCAGTGTACAGGGGAACTATGGCTACACCTTC,CASSVQGNYGYTF
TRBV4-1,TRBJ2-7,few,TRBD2,TGCGCCAGCAGCCTCCAACTAGGGAGGGACTACGAGCAGTACTTC,CASSLQLGRDYEQYF
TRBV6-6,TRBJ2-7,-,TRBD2,TGTGCCAGCAGTTACTCGCGGGGCGGGGGCGAGCAGTACTTC,CASSYSRGGGEQYF
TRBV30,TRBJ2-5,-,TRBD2,TGTGCCTGGACGCCGGGACTAGCAGCAGAGACCCAGTACTTC,CAWTPGLAAETQYF
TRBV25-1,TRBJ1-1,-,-,TGTGCCAGCAGTGAGCGACAGTTCACTGAAGCTTTCTTT,CASSERQFTEAFF
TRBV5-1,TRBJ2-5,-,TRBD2,TGCGCCAGCAGCTTGGAGGTAGCGGGCCTCCAAGAGACCCAGTACTTC,CASSLEVAGLQETQYF
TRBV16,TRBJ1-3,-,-,TGTGCCAGCAGCCAATCGGGGCAGGGAAGGTCTGGAAACACCATATATTTT,CASSQSGQGRSGNTIYF
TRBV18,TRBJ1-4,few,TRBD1,TGTGCCAGCTCACCATATTCCACAGGGGGGTCTGAAAAACTGTTTTTT,CASSPYSTGGSEKLFF
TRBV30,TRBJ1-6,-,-,TGTGCCTGGAGTGTAGGATCACCTAATTCACCCCTCCACTTT,CAWSVGSPNSPLHF